The clone carrying this TCR beta chain was seen a few times. Its specificity is unknown. This sample is part of a study of cytotoxic CD8 clonotypes in ibrutinib-treated CLL. About the study: Under twelve relapsed/refractory, around 14 treatment-naive; around 18 IGHV unmutated.

Study conclusions and caveats: Higher clonality was seen at ibrutinib response and a return toward baseline at progression. Public clonotypes (which were uncommon) either contracted or remained stable on treatment.

CDR1 and CDR2 (germline): SGHRS, YFSETQ. The CDR3 runs to 11 residues. V dropped 3 bases and J dropped 12 bases, with 13 bases sitting between them. The protocol was immunoSEQ multiplex PCR, while the TCRdb copy is restricted to in-frame clones and leaves out a portion. Among approximately 140,000 clones listed, around 93% were seen once. The TCR originated in a human donor with chronic lymphocytic leukemia. The sequencing here drew on PBMCs, taken after 12 months of ibrutinib treatment. The genes are TRBV5-1 and TRBJ2-7; D is uncertain. The CDR3 protein is CASSSQYEVYF. CDR3 nucleotides: TGCGCCAGCAGCTCCCAATACGAGGTGTACTTC.